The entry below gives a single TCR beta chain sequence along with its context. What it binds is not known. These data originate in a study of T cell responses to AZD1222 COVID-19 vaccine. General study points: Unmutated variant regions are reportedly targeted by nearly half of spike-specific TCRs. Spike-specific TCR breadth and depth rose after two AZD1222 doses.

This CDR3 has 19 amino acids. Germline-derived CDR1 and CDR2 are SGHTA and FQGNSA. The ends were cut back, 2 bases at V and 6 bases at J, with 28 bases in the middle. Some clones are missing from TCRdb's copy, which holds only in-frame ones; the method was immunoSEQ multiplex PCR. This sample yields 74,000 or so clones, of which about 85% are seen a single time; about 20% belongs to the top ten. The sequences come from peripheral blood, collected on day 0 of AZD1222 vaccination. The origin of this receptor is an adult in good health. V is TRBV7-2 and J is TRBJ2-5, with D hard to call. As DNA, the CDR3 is TGTGCCAGCAGCTTACCCCGGAATCCCCTTTCTGCATCTACGAAGACCCAGTACTTC. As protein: CASSLPRNPLSASTKTQYF.